This T cell receptor (beta chain) was captured by sequencing in a study of T-cell memory formation after mild COVID-19. Study information: TCR clusters were mostly confined to one donor each. Points from the study as a whole: Clones that got smaller from day 15 to 85 had even CD4/CD8, while clones growing later tipped toward CD4+. There were some responding clones in pre-infection memory, which suggested that cross-reactive memory had joined.

The germline V gene encodes CDR1 SGDLS and CDR2 YYNGEE. This CDR3 is 12 amino acids long. J lost 3 bases, V lost 7 bases, and 1 base had no gene match. Turning to this clonotype: The antigen is not known.

The TCR alpha and TCR beta cDNA libraries, bearing sample barcodes and UMIs, were generated by 5'RACE using constant-segment primers. TCRdb called the 5' RACE reads again in MiXCR, with one record for every CDR3 protein. The sample includes about 360,000 distinct CDR3 sequences, 13% to 15% of them seen just once. Source material: PBMCs or a T cell subset sorted from them (not recorded which). The clonotype originates from a man aged 18 to 30 who had mild COVID-19 (a few samples of this study predate the infection). Cell type and time point are not known. The rearrangement links TRBV9 to TRBJ1-5, with 7 bases matching TRBD1. This chain's CDR3 is CASGTVNQPQHF. CDR3 coding DNA: TGTGCCAGCGGGACAGTCAATCAGCCCCAGCATTTT.